The 3 T cell receptor beta chains below were found in one sample sequenced in a study of STAT3 mutations in large granular lymphocyte leukemia. Overall study findings and caveats: Every T-LGLL patient had at least one immunodominant TCRbeta clonotype.

These receptors have no identified antigens. Data came from immunoSEQ multiplex PCR; TCRdb stores just in-frame clones and leaves some out. Of approximately 42,000 clones detected, around 80% appear once; the ten largest clones hold less than 0.55%. The material sequenced was PBMCs. The receptors shown here come from a human donor with T large granular lymphocyte leukemia. Some clones in this sample may be carry-over from other donors' samples.

The chain combines TRBV6-5 with TRBJ1-6; perhaps TRBD1 as D (6 bases). Per germline, CDR1 MNHEY and CDR2 SVGAGI. Deletions cut 3 bases from V and 5 bases from J, with 11 bases between. The CDR3 is 15 amino acids. CDR3 DNA: TGTGCCAGCAGTTATAGGGGGGTGAATAATTCACCCCTCCACTTT. It specifies CASSYRGVNNSPLHF.

This clone was detected once. V gene TRBV27 combines with J gene TRBJ1-2; TRBD1 might be the D (5 bases). The CDR3 loop spans 14 amino acids. The germline V gene encodes CDR1 MNHEY and CDR2 SMNVEV (reference sequence). V was shortened by 5 bases and J by 3 bases, with 13 bases between the two germline ends. The CDR3 sequence is CASSRILQDYGYTF. Here the CDR3 DNA reads TGTGCCAGCAGTCGTATTTTACAGGACTATGGCTACACCTTC.

The chain employs TRBV9 and TRBJ2-3; D ambiguous. CDR1 SGDLS and CDR2 YYNGEE come from the germline V gene. The germline V and J ends were trimmed by 2 bases and 5 bases, with 9 bases remaining between them. CDR3 length: 13 residues. The CDR3 DNA reads as TGTGCCAGCAGCGTGGGGTTAGGAGATACGCAGTATTTT. Translation gives CASSVGLGDTQYF.